This T cell receptor (beta chain) was sequenced during a study of early T cells in non-severe SARS-CoV-2 infection. Study at large: Sequencing was performed on bulk RNA from unsorted whole blood, leaving chains unpaired. Study-wide points: Missing private and CD4 specificities, VDJdb matching favored anti-spike CD8 responses.

TCRdb itself ran the 5' RACE reads through MiXCR, one entry per CDR3 protein. The sample lists about 46,000 distinct CDR3 sequences; almost 5.5% were seen once. The J segment lost 3 bases and the V segment lost 7 bases, leaving 2 bases of the junction unmatched. This CDR3 has 12 amino acids. This clonotype was counted at least ten times. The antigen is unknown. This chain joins TRBV12-3 or TRBV12-4 and TRBJ2-5; 7 bases match TRBD1. The TCR comes from an adult who was a healthcare worker with PCR-confirmed SARS-CoV-2 infection or an uninfected control (not recorded which). Specimen: whole blood, collected at baseline. The CDR3 nucleotides are TGTGCCAGCAACACAGGGGAAGAGACCCAGTACTTC. Translation gives CASNTGEETQYF.